This entry features one TCR beta chain sequence. Its target is not known. These data belong to a study of T cell responses to AZD1222 COVID-19 vaccine. Whole-study results and caveats: Repertoires in all cases were sampled only once the peak T cell response had passed. White British ancestry dominated among donors, who included more females, and clonal diversity was possibly underestimated. Once two AZD1222 doses were given, Spike-specific TCR breadth and depth went up.

Profiled with immunoSEQ multiplex PCR; TCRdb holds only in-frame clones, not every one. The sample lists roughly 100,000 clones, about 91% occurring once. The CDR3 has 15 amino acids. The V gene's germline CDR1 is SGHVS and CDR2 FQNEAQ. The V end lost 1 base, the J end lost 7 bases, and 13 bases lay between the germline ends. The receptor's source is an adult who received the AZD1222 COVID-19 vaccine. Sequences were derived from peripheral blood, sampled 28 days after the second AZD1222 dose. V gene TRBV7-8 combines with J gene TRBJ2-2; D may be TRBD2 (5 bases). DNA for the CDR3: TGTGCCAGCAGCTTAGTGGGCGGGTCAAGCGGGGAGCTGTTTTTT. It yields the protein CASSLVGGSSGELFF.